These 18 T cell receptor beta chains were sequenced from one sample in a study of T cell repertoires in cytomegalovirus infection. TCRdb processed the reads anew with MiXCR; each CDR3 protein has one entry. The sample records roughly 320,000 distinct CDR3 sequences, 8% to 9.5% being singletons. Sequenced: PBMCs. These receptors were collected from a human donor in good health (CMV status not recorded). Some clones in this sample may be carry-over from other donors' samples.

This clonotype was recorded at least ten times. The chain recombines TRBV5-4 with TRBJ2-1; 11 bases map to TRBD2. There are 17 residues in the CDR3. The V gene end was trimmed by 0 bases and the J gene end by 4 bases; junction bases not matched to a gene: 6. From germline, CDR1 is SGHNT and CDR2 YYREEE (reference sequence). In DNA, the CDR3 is TGTGCCAGCAGCTTGGTACTAGCGGGAGTATCGTACAATGAGCAGTTCTTC. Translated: CASSLVLAGVSYNEQFF.

The CDR3 region is CASRIRGRGGYTF. The CDR3 nucleotides read TGTGCCAGCAGAATTAGGGGGCGGGGTGGCTACACCTTC. V is TRBV12-3 or TRBV12-4 and J is TRBJ1-2; 7 nucleotides line up with TRBD1. V shed 6 bases, J shed 7 bases, and the junction held 8 bases outside the gene matches. This CDR3 spans 13 amino acids.

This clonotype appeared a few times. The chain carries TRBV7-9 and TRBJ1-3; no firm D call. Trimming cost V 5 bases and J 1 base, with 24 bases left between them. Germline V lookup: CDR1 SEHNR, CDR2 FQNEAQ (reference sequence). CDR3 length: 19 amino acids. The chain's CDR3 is CASSPYLNPRRTSGNTIYF. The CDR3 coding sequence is TGTGCCAGCAGCCCCTATTTAAACCCCCGCCGGACGTCTGGAAACACCATATATTTT.

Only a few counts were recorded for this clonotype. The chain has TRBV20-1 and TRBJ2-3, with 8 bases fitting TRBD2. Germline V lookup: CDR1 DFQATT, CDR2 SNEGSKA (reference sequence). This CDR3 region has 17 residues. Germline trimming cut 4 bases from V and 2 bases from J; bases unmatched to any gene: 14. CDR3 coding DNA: TGCAGTGCTACGCTCAGACTACTAGCGGTCCCCACAGATACGCAGTATTTT. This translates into CSATLRLLAVPTDTQYF.

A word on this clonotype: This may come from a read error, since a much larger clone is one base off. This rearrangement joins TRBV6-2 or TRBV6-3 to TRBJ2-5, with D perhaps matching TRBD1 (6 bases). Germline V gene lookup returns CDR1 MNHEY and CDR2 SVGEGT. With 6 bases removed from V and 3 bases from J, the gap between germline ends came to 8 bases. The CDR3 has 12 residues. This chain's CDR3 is CASSGQKETQYF. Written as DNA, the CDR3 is TGTGCCAGCAGCGGACAGAAAGAGACCCAGTACTTC.

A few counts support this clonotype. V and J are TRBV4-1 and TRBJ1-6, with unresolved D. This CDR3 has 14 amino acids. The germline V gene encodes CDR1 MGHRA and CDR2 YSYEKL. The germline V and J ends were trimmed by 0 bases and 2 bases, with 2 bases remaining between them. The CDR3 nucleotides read TGCGCCAGCAGCCAAGACACCTATAATTCACCCCTCCACTTT. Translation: CASSQDTYNSPLHF.

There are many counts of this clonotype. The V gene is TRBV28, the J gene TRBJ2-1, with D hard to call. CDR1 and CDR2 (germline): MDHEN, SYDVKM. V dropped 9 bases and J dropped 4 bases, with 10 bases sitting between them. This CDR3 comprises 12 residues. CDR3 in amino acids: CARVVVYNEQFF. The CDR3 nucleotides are TGTGCCAGAGTAGTGGTTTACAATGAGCAGTTCTTC.

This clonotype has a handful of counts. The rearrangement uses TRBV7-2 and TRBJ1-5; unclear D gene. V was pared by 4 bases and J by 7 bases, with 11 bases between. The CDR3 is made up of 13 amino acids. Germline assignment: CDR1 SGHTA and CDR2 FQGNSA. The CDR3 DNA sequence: TGTGCCAGCAGCTCCCTGACTGGACAGCCCCAGCATTTT. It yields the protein CASSSLTGQPQHF.

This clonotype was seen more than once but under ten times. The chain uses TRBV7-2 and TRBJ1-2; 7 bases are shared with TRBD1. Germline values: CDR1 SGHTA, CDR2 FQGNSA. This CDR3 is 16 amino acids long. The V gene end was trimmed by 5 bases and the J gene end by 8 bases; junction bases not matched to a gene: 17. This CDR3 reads CASSPRQGRRLGGYTF. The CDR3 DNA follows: TGTGCCAGCAGCCCCAGACAGGGCCGGCGGTTAGGGGGCTACACCTTC.

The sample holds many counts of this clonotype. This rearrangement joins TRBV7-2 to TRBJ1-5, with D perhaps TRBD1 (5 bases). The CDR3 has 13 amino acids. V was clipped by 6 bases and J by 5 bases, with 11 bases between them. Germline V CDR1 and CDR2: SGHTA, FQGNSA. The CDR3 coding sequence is TGTGCCAGCAGTCTAGGGGCCCATCAGCCCCAGCATTTT. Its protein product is CASSLGAHQPQHF.

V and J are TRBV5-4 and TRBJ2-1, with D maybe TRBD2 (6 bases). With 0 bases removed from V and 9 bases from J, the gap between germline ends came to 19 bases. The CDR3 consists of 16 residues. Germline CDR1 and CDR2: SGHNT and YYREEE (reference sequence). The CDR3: CASSLGREIRSGEQFF. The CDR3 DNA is TGTGCCAGCAGCTTGGGGAGGGAAATTCGATCCGGTGAGCAGTTCTTC.

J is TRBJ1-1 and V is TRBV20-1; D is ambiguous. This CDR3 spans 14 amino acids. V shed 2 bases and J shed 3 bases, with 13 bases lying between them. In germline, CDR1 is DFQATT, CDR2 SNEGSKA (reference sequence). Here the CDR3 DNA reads TGCAGTGCTAGAATCCCGGCCAAGGACACTGAAGCTTTCTTT. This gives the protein CSARIPAKDTEAFF.

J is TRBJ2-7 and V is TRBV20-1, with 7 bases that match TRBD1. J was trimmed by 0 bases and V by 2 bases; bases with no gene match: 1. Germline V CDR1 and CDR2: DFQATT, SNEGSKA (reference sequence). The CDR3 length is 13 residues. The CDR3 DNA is TGCAGTGCTAGATCAGGGGGCTCCTACGAGCAGTACTTC. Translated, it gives CSARSGGSYEQYF.

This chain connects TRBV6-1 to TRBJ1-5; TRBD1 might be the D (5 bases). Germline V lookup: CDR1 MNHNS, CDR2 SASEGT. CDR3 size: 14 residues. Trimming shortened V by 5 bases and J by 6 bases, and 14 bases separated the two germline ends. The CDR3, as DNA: TGTGCCAGCAGTCCCTCCTGGGGGGGTCAGCCCCAGCATTTT. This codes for CASSPSWGGQPQHF.

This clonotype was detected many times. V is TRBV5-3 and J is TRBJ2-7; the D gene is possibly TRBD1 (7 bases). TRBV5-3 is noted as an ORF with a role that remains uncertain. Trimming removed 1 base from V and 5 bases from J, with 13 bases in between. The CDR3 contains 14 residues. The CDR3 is CARSLYQGEDEQYF. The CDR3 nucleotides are TGTGCCAGAAGCTTGTACCAGGGGGAGGACGAGCAGTACTTC.

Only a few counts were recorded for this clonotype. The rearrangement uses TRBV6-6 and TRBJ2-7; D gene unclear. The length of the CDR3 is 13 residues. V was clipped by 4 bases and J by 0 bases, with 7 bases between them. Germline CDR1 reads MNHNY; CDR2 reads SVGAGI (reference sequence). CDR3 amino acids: CASSWHSSYEQYF. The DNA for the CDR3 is TGTGCCAGCAGTTGGCACAGCTCCTACGAGCAGTACTTC.

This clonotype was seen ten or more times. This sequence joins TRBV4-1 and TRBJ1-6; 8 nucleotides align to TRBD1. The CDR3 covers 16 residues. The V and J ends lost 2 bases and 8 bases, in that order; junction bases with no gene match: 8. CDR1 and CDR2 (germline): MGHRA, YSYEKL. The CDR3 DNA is TGCGCCAGCAGCCAAAATCCCGGGACAGGCTATTCACCCCTCCACTTT. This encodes CASSQNPGTGYSPLHF.

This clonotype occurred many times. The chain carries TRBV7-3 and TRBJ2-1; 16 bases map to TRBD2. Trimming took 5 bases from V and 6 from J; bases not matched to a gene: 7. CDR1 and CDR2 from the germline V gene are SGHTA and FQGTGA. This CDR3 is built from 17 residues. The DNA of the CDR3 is TGTGCCAGCAGCCCGGGGGGACTAGCGGGAGGGTTCAATGAGCAGTTCTTC. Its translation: CASSPGGLAGGFNEQFF. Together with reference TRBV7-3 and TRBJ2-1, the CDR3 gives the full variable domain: GAGVSQTPSNKVTEKGKYVELRCDPISGHTALYWYRQSLGQGPEFLIYFQGTGAADDSGLPNDRFFAVRPEGSVSTLKIQRTERGDSAVYLCASSPGGLAGGFNEQFFGPGTRLTVL.